The clone carrying this T cell receptor (beta chain) was counted a few times. Its antigen is not identified. This sample was included in a study of beta chain features in type 1 diabetes. Notes on the study in general: Researchers report that Type 1 diabetes patients had moderately but significantly shorter TCRB CDR3s across all four CD4+ subsets.

V lost 8 bases to trimming and J lost 5 bases, with 18 bases between them. Germline V gene lookup returns CDR1 SQVTM and CDR2 ANQGSEA. The length of the CDR3 is 13 residues. Every bit of the isolated RNA underwent reverse transcription, so sequencing read expressed TCRB transcripts. The protocol was immunoSEQ multiplex PCR, while the TCRdb copy is restricted to in-frame clones and leaves out a portion. The table has 430,000 or so clones, roughly 10% seen once. The sequenced sample consisted of naive CD4+ T cells from blood. The sequence derives from a young woman in good health. This sequence joins TRBV29-1 and TRBJ2-5; D is perhaps TRBD1 or TRBD2 (5 bases each). The CDR3 bases are TGCAGCTCCCGGGACGGCCAAACCGAGACCCAGTACTTC. Protein product: CSSRDGQTETQYF.